The source of this TCR beta chain is a study of blood T cells in healthy people across ages. Total RNA, at least 5.5 micrograms per sample, was extracted from PBMCs. A word on this clonotype: Antigen: not known. An end of the junction does not agree with germline; a read error may underlie this.

Then a second PCR, running roughly 6 to 12 cycles, was carried out with a sample-barcoded 5' primer and a J-beta primer mix. TCRdb used MiXCR to reprocess the 5' RACE reads, holding one entry per CDR3 protein. This sample has 1.5 million to 2 million distinct CDR3 sequences, with about 50% found just once. The length of the CDR3 is 16 residues. The germline V gene has CDR1 SGHAT and CDR2 FQNNGV. Study findings and constraints: Whereas aged donors had fewer naive CD4+ cells, long-lived donors had more of them and higher diversity. Diversity of TCR beta per million T cells declined in a roughly linear way with age.

The rearrangement uses TRBV11-2 and TRBJ2-3, with 7 positions matching TRBD2. The source of this sequence is a woman between 40 and 50 years old in good health. Material for sequencing was blood. In nucleotides, the CDR3 is TGTGCCAACAGCTTAGGCCTAGCGGTTAGCACAGATACGCAGTATTTT. Translating it yields CANSLGLAVSTDTQYF.